Following are 21 T cell receptor beta chains from one sample sequenced in a study of shared clonotypes between healthy human individuals. Measured with immunoSEQ multiplex PCR; TCRdb has only the in-frame clones, and not every one. The data show a few million clones, around 95% seen once. The sequenced sample was naive CD4+ T cells sorted from blood. Subset here: CD45RA+ positively selected. Receptors were obtained from a man between 18 and 35 years old in good health.

Only one count was recorded for this clone. The chain couples TRBV28 to TRBJ1-2; D ambiguous. Trimming took off 1 base at V and 8 bases at J, with 20 bases between the two ends. Germline CDR1 reads MDHEN; CDR2 reads SYDVKM. The CDR3 is 16 amino acids. The CDR3 spells CASSLSSGSAIRGYTF. In DNA form, the CDR3 reads TGTGCCAGCAGTTTATCATCAGGAAGCGCGATCCGAGGCTACACCTTC.

This chain links TRBV5-4 with TRBJ2-5; 10 nucleotides match TRBD1. The length of the CDR3 is 17 residues. V was pared by 4 bases and J by 2 bases, with 11 bases of the junction left unmatched. CDR1 is SGHNT and CDR2 is YYREEE in the germline V gene (reference sequence). The CDR3 DNA reads as TGTGCCAGCAGCGACCGATCCGGGACAGGGGCACAAGAGACCCAGTACTTC. Translated: CASSDRSGTGAQETQYF.

The V gene is TRBV19, the J gene TRBJ2-5; D is uncertain. V lost 3 bases to trimming and J lost 4 bases, with 6 bases between them. Germline lookup yields CDR1 LNHDA and CDR2 SQIVND (reference sequence). The CDR3 covers 12 residues. The CDR3, as DNA: TGTGCCAGTAGTATGAGTACAGAGACCCAGTACTTC. Protein product: CASSMSTETQYF.

The gene calls are TRBV18 and TRBJ2-7, with D perhaps TRBD1 or TRBD2 (5 bases each). Germline assignment: CDR1 KGHSH and CDR2 LQKENI. This CDR3 has 15 amino acids. Trimming cost V 6 bases and J 3 bases, with 18 bases left between them. DNA for the CDR3: TGTGCCAGCTCCTCGCGGCCAGGGACGTACTACGAGCAGTACTTC. It encodes CASSSRPGTYYEQYF.

The chain couples TRBV30 to TRBJ1-2; 11 bases map to TRBD1. CDR1 is GTSNPN and CDR2 is SVGIG in the germline V gene (reference sequence). The CDR3 is made up of 16 amino acids. The trim removed 2 bases at V and 3 bases at J, leaving 8 bases unmatched. The CDR3 protein is CAWSLTDRGLDYGYTF. CDR3 DNA: TGTGCCTGGAGTCTCACGGACAGGGGGCTTGACTATGGCTACACCTTC. Full variable domain (missing parts from reference TRBV30 and TRBJ1-2): SQTIHQWPATLVQPVGSPLSLECTVEGTSNPNLYWYRQAAGRGLQLLFYSVGIGQISSEVPQNLSASRPQDRQFILSSKKLLLSDSGFYLCAWSLTDRGLDYGYTFGSGTRLTVV.

Regarding this clone: One end of the junction does not line up with germline, which may come from a read error. The chain carries TRBV4-2 and TRBJ2-1, with 8 bases matching TRBD1. CDR1 is LGHNA and CDR2 is YNFKEQ in the germline V gene. The CDR3 runs 14 residues. DNA of the CDR3: TGTGCCAGCAGCCAAGACGTGCCGACAGGGGAAATGGTCTTC. Amino acid sequence: CASSQDVPTGEMVF.

This chain's CDR3 is CASSLTGSDSPLHF. The CDR3 DNA is TGTGCCAGCTCACTGACAGGGTCTGATTCACCCCTCCACTTT. The rearrangement links TRBV18 to TRBJ1-6; 7 nucleotides match TRBD1. CDR3 length: 14 amino acids. Germline V gene data show CDR1 as KGHSH and CDR2 as LQKENI. V shed 4 bases, J shed 8 bases, and the junction held 5 bases outside the gene matches. The whole variable domain, remainder taken from reference TRBV18 and TRBJ1-6, is NAGVMQNPRHLVRRRGQEARLRCSPMKGHSHVYWYRQLPEEGLKFMVYLQKENIIDESGMPKERFSAEFPKEGPSILRIQQVVRGDSAAYFCASSLTGSDSPLHFGNGTRLTVT.

This chain joins TRBV5-1 and TRBJ2-1; tentative D call: TRBD2 (5 bases). Trimming shortened V by 4 bases and J by 3 bases, and 11 bases separated the two germline ends. Germline V gives CDR1 SGHRS, CDR2 YFSETQ. CDR3 size: 14 residues. In nucleotides, the CDR3 is TGCGCCAGCAGCATTCGGGGAGACTACAATGAGCAGTTCTTC. Translation gives CASSIRGDYNEQFF.

This clone came up once. This chain connects TRBV5-1 to TRBJ1-4; no firm D call. The CDR3 contains 15 residues. Germline CDR1 is SGHRS and CDR2 is YFSETQ. Trimming stripped 0 bases from V and 6 bases from J, with 12 bases between. CDR3 nucleotides: TGCGCCAGCAGCTTGGATCGGGGTCCTCATGAAAAACTGTTTTTT. Residues: CASSLDRGPHEKLFF.

The chain is built from TRBV19 and TRBJ2-7; 7 bases match TRBD2. The ends lost 4 bases at V and 0 bases at J; junction bases unmatched: 3. This CDR3 spans 14 amino acids. Germline assignment: CDR1 LNHDA and CDR2 SQIVND (reference sequence). This chain's CDR3 is CASSRASGSYEQYF. The CDR3 DNA is TGTGCCAGTAGTAGGGCTAGCGGCTCCTACGAGCAGTACTTC.

The chain is built from TRBV4-1 and TRBJ1-6; D call uncertain. Deletions cut 0 bases from V and 3 bases from J, with 12 bases between. Germline assignment: CDR1 MGHRA and CDR2 YSYEKL. The CDR3 consists of 17 residues. This CDR3 reads CASSQDQGKNYNSPLHF. CDR3 nucleotides: TGCGCCAGCAGCCAAGATCAAGGCAAGAACTATAATTCACCCCTCCACTTT.

This clone was seen once. V and J are TRBV19 and TRBJ2-3; D ambiguous. V gave up 4 bases and J gave up 4 bases, with 12 bases separating them. The CDR3 is made up of 14 amino acids. The germline V gene has CDR1 LNHDA and CDR2 SQIVND (reference sequence). CDR3 amino acids: CASSNINRADTQYF. The CDR3 DNA reads as TGTGCCAGTAGTAATATAAATCGGGCAGATACGCAGTATTTT.

V gene TRBV11-2 combines with J gene TRBJ2-1; D is ambiguous. Germline V CDR1 and CDR2: SGHAT, FQNNGV. The CDR3 sequence is 15 residues long. Trimming took 4 bases from V and 8 from J, leaving 18 bases between them. This CDR3 reads CASSSRAAFYYEQFF. In nucleotides, the CDR3 is TGTGCCAGCAGCTCCCGGGCGGCCTTTTACTATGAGCAGTTCTTC.

V usage is TRBV27 and J usage is TRBJ1-5; maybe TRBD1 (6 bases). CDR3 length equals 15 residues. Germline CDR1 MNHEY, CDR2 SMNVEV (reference sequence). The ends were cut back, 5 bases at V and 0 bases at J, with 11 bases in the middle. CDR3: CASSKQGHSNQPQHF. The CDR3 DNA reads TGTGCCAGCAGTAAACAGGGACATAGCAATCAGCCCCAGCATTTT.

With regard to this clone: Other DNA sequences in the sample encode the same CDR3. The chain is built from TRBV7-2 and TRBJ2-7; D may be TRBD1 (5 bases). The germline V and J ends were trimmed by 1 base and 3 bases, with 7 bases remaining between them. The germline CDR1 and CDR2 sequences are SGHTA and FQGNSA. The CDR3 runs 13 residues. Written as DNA, the CDR3 is TGTGCCAGCAGCTTAGGGGGCGTCTACGAGCAGTACTTC. Amino acids: CASSLGGVYEQYF.

This clone has a handful of counts. Different DNA sequences within this sample yield the same CDR3. The chain is built from TRBV6-1 and TRBJ2-7; possibly TRBD1 for D (6 bases). V was shortened by 4 bases and J by 2 bases, with 9 bases between the two germline ends. CDR1 MNHNS and CDR2 SASEGT come from the germline V gene. The CDR3 has 13 amino acids. CDR3 coding DNA: TGTGCCAGCAGTGGGGACATCCCCTACGAGCAGTACTTC. Translation: CASSGDIPYEQYF.

V and J are TRBV21-1 and TRBJ2-7; TRBD2, the table's D call, lacks a check against the DNA. TRBV21-1 is a recognized pseudogene. CDR3 length: 15 residues. CDR3: CARYIRTSEIREQYF. CDR3 in DNA: TGTGCCAGATACATCAGAACTAGCGAAATACGGGAGCAGTACTTC.

For this clone: The same CDR3 also results from other DNA sequences found in this sample. J is TRBJ2-7 and V is TRBV9; 7 bases match TRBD1. CDR3 length equals 15 residues. Trimming at V came to 0 bases and at J to 3 bases, leaving 6 bases not matched to a gene. CDR1 is SGDLS and CDR2 is YYNGEE in the germline V gene. CDR3 amino acids: CASSVGTGEGYEQYF. The CDR3 DNA follows: TGTGCCAGCAGCGTAGGGACAGGTGAGGGCTACGAGCAGTACTTC.

The sample holds one count of this clone. The chain couples TRBV7-3 to TRBJ1-2, with 9 bases matching TRBD1. The CDR3 runs to 15 residues. After removal of 5 bases from V and 3 bases from J, the junction contained 7 bases not matched to a gene. The V gene's germline CDR1 is SGHTA and CDR2 FQGTGA. The CDR3: CASSAGQGSDYGYTF. The CDR3 nucleotides read TGTGCCAGCAGCGCGGGACAGGGTAGCGACTATGGCTACACCTTC.

V is TRBV6-6 and J is TRBJ2-2; TRBD1 matches 9 bases. The V segment lost 6 bases and the J segment 3 bases; nucleotides outside the gene matches: 5. Germline CDR1 and CDR2: MNHNY and SVGAGI (reference sequence). The CDR3 has 15 amino acids. The CDR3 loop reads CASRLDRGDTGELFF. The CDR3 coding sequence is TGTGCCAGCAGACTTGACAGGGGGGACACCGGGGAGCTGTTTTTT.

The chain combines TRBV7-8 with TRBJ2-1; TRBD1 is a possible D gene (6 bases). The CDR3 length is 15 residues. Looked up from germline, CDR1 is SGHVS and CDR2 is FQNEAQ. The ends were cut back, 5 bases at V and 3 bases at J, with 14 bases in the middle. CDR3 in DNA: TGTGCCAGCAGCAACCGGGACATTCTCTACAATGAGCAGTTCTTC. Amino acids: CASSNRDILYNEQFF. Combining the CDR3 with reference TRBV7-8 and TRBJ2-1 gives the whole variable domain GAGVSQSPRYKVAKRGQDVALRCDPISGHVSLFWYQQALGQGPEFLTYFQNEAQLDKSGLPSDRFFAERPEGSVSTLKIQRTQQEDSAVYLCASSNRDILYNEQFFGPGTRLTVL.